This T cell receptor (beta chain) was recorded in a study of blood T cell repertoires in COVID-19. Across the whole study: The study drew acute and convalescent COVID-19 samples from the United States, Italy and Spain. PBMCs, B-cell-depleted T cells, or T cells were the source of the cDNA or gDNA that made up the material.

Germline values: CDR1 LNHNV, CDR2 YYDKDF (reference sequence). The junction had 2 bases not matched to a gene; V was cut back by 1 base and J by 3 bases. The CDR3 consists of 15 residues. Authors' methods: Amplified reference gene primers provided the basis for estimating nucleated cell counts. Sequenced by immunoSEQ multiplex PCR; TCRdb stores in-frame clones only, minus some. V and J calls and clone size follow that table, whereas D and trimming were derived from the DNA. Of roughly 64,000 clones in the sample, more than 60% were seen once. This TCR was recovered from a human donor in a cohort sampled during active COVID-19. The source material was peripheral blood. The chain has TRBV15 and TRBJ2-1, with 8 bases lining up with TRBD1. CDR3 sequence reads: CATSRGDRNYNEQFF. The DNA for the CDR3 is TGTGCCACCAGCAGAGGGGACAGGAACTACAATGAGCAGTTCTTC.